This T cell receptor (beta chain) was retrieved from a study of OX40 agonist ivuxolimab in advanced cancers. Findings and limits, study-wide: The study found that CD8+ T cells averaged more expanded clones than CD4+.

Of note for this clone: Its antigen is still unknown.

Using immunoSEQ multiplex PCR, the repertoire was profiled, and TCRdb retains in-frame clones only, with some absent. The repertoire includes 25,000 to 35,000 clones, almost 85% of them detected once, and over 15% sits in the top ten. There are 12 residues in the CDR3. Germline values: CDR1 SGHVS, CDR2 FQNEAQ. Trimming removed 3 bases at V and 2 bases at J, with 5 bases between. The clonotype originates from an adult with an advanced solid tumor such as melanoma, head and neck, liver or kidney cancer. The chain links TRBV7-8 to TRBJ2-7; no reliable D call. The material was CD4+ or CD8+ T cells sorted from blood, obtained in a trial of the OX40 agonist ivuxolimab. CDR3 loop: CASSFGAYEQYF. The CDR3 DNA sequence: TGTGCCAGCAGCTTTGGGGCCTACGAGCAGTACTTC.